This record covers a single TCR beta chain. Source study methods: Researchers report that nucleated cell counts were estimated from reference gene primer amplification. Assay: immunoSEQ multiplex PCR; the TCRdb copy retains only in-frame clones and omits some. D and trimming come from the DNA, and the V and J calls and clone size come from that table. This table has around 140,000 clones, 85% to 90% appearing once. This CDR3 has 14 amino acids. Germline V gene sequence: CDR1 LNHDA, CDR2 SQIVND (reference sequence). The V and J ends lost 5 bases and 2 bases respectively, with 13 bases between them. The data belong to a study of blood T cell repertoires in COVID-19. Study information: Acute-phase and convalescent COVID-19 samples originated in the United States, Italy and Spain. PBMCs, B-cell-depleted T cells, or T cells provided the cDNA or gDNA that made up the material.

The specimen was PBMCs or T cells enriched from blood (not recorded which). V is TRBV19 and J is TRBJ2-7; a weak D match, TRBD1 (5 bases). This receptor was obtained from a man between 60 and 75 years old who had recovered from COVID-19. For the CDR3, the DNA is TGTGCCAGTAGTGCAGGGTTTGGTCCCTACGAGCAGTACTTC. Translation gives CASSAGFGPYEQYF.